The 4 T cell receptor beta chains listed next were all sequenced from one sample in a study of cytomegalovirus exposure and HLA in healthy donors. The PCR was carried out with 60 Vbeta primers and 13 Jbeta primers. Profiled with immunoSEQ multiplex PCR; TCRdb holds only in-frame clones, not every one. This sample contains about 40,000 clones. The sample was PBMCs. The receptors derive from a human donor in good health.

CDR3: CAWSPDGVSNQPQHF. DNA of the CDR3: TGTGCCTGGAGCCCCGACGGAGTATCCAATCAGCCCCAGCATTTT. This sequence joins TRBV30 and TRBJ1-5; D remains unclear. CDR3 size: 15 residues. With 3 bases removed from V and 3 bases from J, the gap between germline ends came to 15 bases. From germline, CDR1 is GTSNPN and CDR2 SVGIG (reference sequence). The whole variable domain, remainder taken from reference TRBV30 and TRBJ1-5, is SQTIHQWPATLVQPVGSPLSLECTVEGTSNPNLYWYRQAAGRGLQLLFYSVGIGQISSEVPQNLSASRPQDRQFILSSKKLLLSDSGFYLCAWSPDGVSNQPQHFGDGTRLSIL.

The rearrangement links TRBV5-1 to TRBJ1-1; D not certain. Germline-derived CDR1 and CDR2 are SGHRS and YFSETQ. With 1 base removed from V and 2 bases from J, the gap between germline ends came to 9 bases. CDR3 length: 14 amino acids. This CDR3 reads CASSLFSGNTEAFF. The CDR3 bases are TGCGCCAGCAGCTTGTTCAGTGGTAACACTGAAGCTTTCTTT.

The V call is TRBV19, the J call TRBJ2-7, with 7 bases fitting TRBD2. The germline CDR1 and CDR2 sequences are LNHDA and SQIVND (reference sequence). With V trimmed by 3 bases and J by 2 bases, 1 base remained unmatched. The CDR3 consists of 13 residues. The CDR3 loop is CASSMSGTYEQYF. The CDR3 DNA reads TGTGCCAGTAGTATGAGCGGGACCTACGAGCAGTACTTC.

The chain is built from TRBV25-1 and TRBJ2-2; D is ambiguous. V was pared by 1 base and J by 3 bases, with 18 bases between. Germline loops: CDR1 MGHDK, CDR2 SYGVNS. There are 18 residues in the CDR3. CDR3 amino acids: CASSEWSIGEVDTGELFF. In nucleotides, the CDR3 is TGTGCCAGCAGTGAATGGTCAATAGGAGAAGTCGACACCGGGGAGCTGTTTTTT.